The present T cell receptor (beta chain) was sequenced within a study of regulatory T cells in long-lasting Graves disease. For TCR beta, libraries came from iRepertoire HTBI primers and Arm-PCR of CDR3 regions. TCRdb reprocessed the multiplex PCR reads with MiXCR, giving one entry per CDR3 protein. The sample lists 350,000 to 400,000 distinct CDR3 sequences, 15% to 20% occurring once. This clonotype was seen repeatedly, ten times or more. V was clipped by 6 bases and J by 5 bases, with 19 bases between them. This CDR3 is 15 amino acids long. The germline CDR1 and CDR2 sequences are MNHNS and SASEGT. Stated time point: newly diagnosed GD, antithyroid drugs for less than 3 months. From PBMCs, RNA was extracted and then used to make the TCR library. The same data also went into a second study, on T cells in Graves' hyperthyroidism and ophthalmopathy.

The TCR comes from a woman aged 18-29 years with Graves disease. Specimen: peripheral blood mononuclear cells (PBMCs), collected at new diagnosis, from a patient treated with antithyroid drugs. J is TRBJ2-5 and V is TRBV6-1; weak D call: TRBD1 (6 bases). CDR3 bases: TGTGCCAGCAGATATGGGGGCTTCTCCGCGGAGACCCAGTACTTC. Its protein product is CASRYGGFSAETQYF.